Below, 10 T cell receptor beta chains from the same sample are listed, as sequenced in a study of blood T cell repertoires in COVID-19. Libraries were prepared by immunoSEQ multiplex PCR; TCRdb keeps only in-frame clonotypes and omits some of them. The sample holds tens of thousands of clones, around nine tenths seen once. The sample taken for sequencing was peripheral blood. The receptors derive from a woman at least 80 years old with acute or convalescent COVID-19.

This clone was seen a single time. V usage is TRBV7-3 and J usage is TRBJ2-2; D not resolved. Germline V gene data show CDR1 as SGHTA and CDR2 as FQGTGA. The V end lost 5 bases, the J end lost 1 base, and 5 bases lay between the germline ends. The CDR3 is 13 amino acids. CDR3 in DNA: TGTGCCAGCAGCCTTATGAACACCGGGGAGCTGTTTTTT. Protein sequence: CASSLMNTGELFF.

This sequence joins TRBV5-1 and TRBJ2-1, with 13 positions matching TRBD2. Trimming took 1 base from V and 7 from J; bases not matched to a gene: 5. Germline V gene sequence: CDR1 SGHRS, CDR2 YFSETQ. CDR3 size: 16 residues. CDR3 DNA: TGCGCCAGCAGCTTGTCGGGGACTAGCGGGATTAATGAGCAGTTCTTC. Translated, it gives CASSLSGTSGINEQFF.

V usage is TRBV5-4 and J usage is TRBJ2-1, with a tentative D call TRBD2 (6 bases). The CDR3 is 12 residues long. Trimming shortened V by 1 base and J by 9 bases, and 8 bases separated the two germline ends. The germline V gene encodes CDR1 SGHNT and CDR2 YYREEE (reference sequence). This CDR3 reads CASSLLRGEQFF. CDR3 sequence (DNA): TGTGCCAGCAGCTTGCTGCGGGGTGAGCAGTTCTTC.

V is TRBV19 and J is TRBJ2-4; 9 bases align to TRBD1. CDR1 and CDR2 (germline): LNHDA, SQIVND (reference sequence). J lost 9 bases, V lost 3 bases, and 9 bases had no gene match. The CDR3 runs to 15 residues. CDR3 sequence reads: CASSISRDRVTIQYF. CDR3 nucleotides: TGTGCCAGTAGTATTAGCCGGGACAGGGTGACCATTCAGTACTTC. Complete variable domain (other parts from reference TRBV19 and TRBJ2-4): DGGITQSPKYLFRKEGQNVTLSCEQNLNHDAMYWYRQDPGQGLRLIYYSQIVNDFQKGDIAEGYSVSREKKESFPLTVTSAQKNPTAFYLCASSISRDRVTIQYFGAGTRLSVL.

The V call is TRBV7-6, the J call TRBJ1-4; unclear D gene. The CDR3 loop spans 15 amino acids. Germline loops: CDR1 SGHVS, CDR2 FNYEAQ. V was pared by 4 bases and J by 1 base, with 10 bases between. The chain's CDR3 is CASSSNSRTNEKLFF. The DNA for the CDR3 is TGTGCCAGCAGCTCCAACTCGAGAACTAATGAAAAACTGTTTTTT.

The chain employs TRBV5-1 and TRBJ2-1; 11 nucleotides agree with TRBD2. Losses at the gene ends were 0 bases for V and 8 bases for J; bases not matched to a gene: 4. This CDR3 has 15 amino acids. The germline V gene encodes CDR1 SGHRS and CDR2 YFSETQ. The CDR3 DNA reads as TGCGCCAGCAGCTTGGCGACTAGCGGGATAGATGAGCAGTTCTTC. Amino acid sequence: CASSLATSGIDEQFF.

This rearrangement joins TRBV4-1 to TRBJ1-2; no clear D. The CDR3 totals 15 residues. Germline values: CDR1 MGHRA, CDR2 YSYEKL. V dropped 1 base and J dropped 0 bases, with 9 bases sitting between them. This chain's CDR3 is CASSQVTATNYGYTF. The DNA for the CDR3 is TGCGCCAGCAGCCAAGTAACAGCCACTAACTATGGCTACACCTTC.

This clone was seen a few times. The rearrangement links TRBV5-4 to TRBJ2-7; D is possibly TRBD2 (7 bases). V was pared by 4 bases and J by 4 bases, with 12 bases between. The V gene's germline CDR1 is SGHNT and CDR2 YYREEE (reference sequence). The CDR3 totals 13 residues. CDR3 protein: CASSGGASYEQYF. The CDR3 DNA reads as TGTGCCAGCAGCGGGGGGGCTTCGTACGAGCAGTACTTC.

The gene calls are TRBV12-5 and TRBJ2-7, with D unresolved. V was clipped by 1 base and J by 0 bases, with 7 bases between them. The germline gives CDR1 LGHNT, CDR2 FRNRAP. The CDR3 is 14 amino acids. The CDR3 DNA follows: TGTGCTAGTGGTTTGGACCTAGACTCCTACGAGCAGTACTTC. Residues: CASGLDLDSYEQYF.

The chain carries TRBV19 and TRBJ2-2, with 7 bases lining up with TRBD1. CDR3 length: 16 amino acids. Germline loops: CDR1 LNHDA, CDR2 SQIVND (reference sequence). The junction had 13 bases not matched to a gene; V was cut back by 5 bases and J by 7 bases. The CDR3 DNA is TGTGCCAGTAGTGCCCCCGGGACAGTGGGCGGCGGGGAGCTGTTTTTT. Amino acid sequence: CASSAPGTVGGGELFF.